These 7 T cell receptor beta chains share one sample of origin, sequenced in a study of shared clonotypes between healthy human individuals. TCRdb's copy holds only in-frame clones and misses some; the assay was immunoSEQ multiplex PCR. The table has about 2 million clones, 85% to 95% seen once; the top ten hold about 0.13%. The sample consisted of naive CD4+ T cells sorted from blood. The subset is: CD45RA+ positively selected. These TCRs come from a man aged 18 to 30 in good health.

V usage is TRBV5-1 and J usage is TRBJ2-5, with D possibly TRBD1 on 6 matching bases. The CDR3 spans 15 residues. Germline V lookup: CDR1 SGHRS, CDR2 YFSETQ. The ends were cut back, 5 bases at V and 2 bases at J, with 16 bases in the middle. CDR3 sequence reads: CASSPAPGQQETQYF. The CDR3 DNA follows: TGCGCCAGCAGTCCGGCCCCCGGACAGCAAGAGACCCAGTACTTC.

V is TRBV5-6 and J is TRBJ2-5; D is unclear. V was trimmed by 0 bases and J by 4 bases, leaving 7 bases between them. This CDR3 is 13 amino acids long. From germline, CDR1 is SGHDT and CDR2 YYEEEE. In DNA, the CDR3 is TGTGCCAGCAGCTTGGGGCGCCTAGAGACCCAGTACTTC. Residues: CASSLGRLETQYF.

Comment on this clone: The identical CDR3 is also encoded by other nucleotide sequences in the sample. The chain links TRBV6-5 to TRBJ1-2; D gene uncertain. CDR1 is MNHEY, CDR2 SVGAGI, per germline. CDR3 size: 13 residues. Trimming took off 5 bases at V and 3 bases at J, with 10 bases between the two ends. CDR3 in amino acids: CASSPRRYYGYTF. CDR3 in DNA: TGTGCCAGCAGTCCCCGACGGTACTATGGCTACACCTTC.

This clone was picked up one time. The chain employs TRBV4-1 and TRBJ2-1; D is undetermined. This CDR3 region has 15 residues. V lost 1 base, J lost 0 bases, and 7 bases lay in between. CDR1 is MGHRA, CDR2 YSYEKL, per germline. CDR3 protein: CASSQGVSSYNEQFF. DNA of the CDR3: TGCGCCAGCAGCCAAGGTGTCAGCTCCTACAATGAGCAGTTCTTC.

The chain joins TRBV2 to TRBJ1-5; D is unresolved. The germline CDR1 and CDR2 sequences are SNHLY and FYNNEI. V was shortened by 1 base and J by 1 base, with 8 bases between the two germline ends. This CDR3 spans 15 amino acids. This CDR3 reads CASSEGRMSNQPQHF. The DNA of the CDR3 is TGTGCCAGCAGTGAAGGCAGGATGAGCAATCAGCCCCAGCATTTT.

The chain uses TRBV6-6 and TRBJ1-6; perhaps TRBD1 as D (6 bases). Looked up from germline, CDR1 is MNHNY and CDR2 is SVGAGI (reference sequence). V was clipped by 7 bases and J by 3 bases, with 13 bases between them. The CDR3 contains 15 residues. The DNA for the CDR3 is TGTGCCAGCACCTACAGGGACCTCTATAATTCACCCCTCCACTTT. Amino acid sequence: CASTYRDLYNSPLHF.

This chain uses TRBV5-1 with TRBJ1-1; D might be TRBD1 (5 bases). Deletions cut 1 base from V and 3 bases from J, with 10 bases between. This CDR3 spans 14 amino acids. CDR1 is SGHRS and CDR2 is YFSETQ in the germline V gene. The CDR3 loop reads CASSLYGADTEAFF. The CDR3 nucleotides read TGCGCCAGCAGCTTGTACGGGGCGGACACTGAAGCTTTCTTT.